This entry concerns a single T cell receptor (beta chain). The same CDR3 also results from other DNA sequences found in this sample. In the authors' methods: Using reference gene primer amplification, nucleated cell counts were estimated. Assay used: immunoSEQ multiplex PCR; TCRdb lists only in-frame clones, some missing. From that table come the V and J calls and clone size; the DNA was used to work out D and trimming. The table shows over 90,000 clones, with 91% occurring only once. These data come from a study of blood T cell repertoires in COVID-19. Study information: The analysed material was cDNA or gDNA that came from T cells, B-cell-depleted T cells, or PBMCs.

Germline V gene lookup returns CDR1 MNHNY and CDR2 SVGAGI (reference sequence). With 0 bases clipped from V and 5 bases from J, the junction kept 2 bases outside the gene matches. There are 15 residues in the CDR3. The chain uses TRBV6-6 and TRBJ2-1; 9 positions agree with TRBD2. Source material: peripheral blood. The source is a man in his late teens or twenties with acute or convalescent COVID-19. This CDR3 is CASSYSGLANNEQFF. CDR3 sequence (DNA): TGTGCCAGCAGTTACTCCGGACTAGCGAACAATGAGCAGTTCTTC.